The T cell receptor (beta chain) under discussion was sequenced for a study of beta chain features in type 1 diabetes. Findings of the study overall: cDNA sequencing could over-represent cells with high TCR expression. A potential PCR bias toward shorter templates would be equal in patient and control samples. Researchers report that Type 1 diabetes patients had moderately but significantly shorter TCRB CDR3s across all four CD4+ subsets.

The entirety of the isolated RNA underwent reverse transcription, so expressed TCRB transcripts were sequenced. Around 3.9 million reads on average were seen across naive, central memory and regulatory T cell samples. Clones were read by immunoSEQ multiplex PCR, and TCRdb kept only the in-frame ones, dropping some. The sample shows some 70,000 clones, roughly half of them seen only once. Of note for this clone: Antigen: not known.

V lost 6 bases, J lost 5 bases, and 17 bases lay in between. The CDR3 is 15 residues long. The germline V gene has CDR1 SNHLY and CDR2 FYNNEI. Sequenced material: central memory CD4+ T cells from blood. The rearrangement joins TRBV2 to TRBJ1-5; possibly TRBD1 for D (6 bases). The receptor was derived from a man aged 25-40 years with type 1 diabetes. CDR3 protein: CASSDTGRWDQPQHF. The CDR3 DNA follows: TGTGCCAGCAGCGATACAGGGAGATGGGATCAGCCCCAGCATTTT.